The 2 T cell receptor beta chains given below trace back to one sample, sequenced in a study of T-cell memory formation after mild COVID-19. In TCRdb, the 5' RACE reads were re-called with MiXCR into one record per CDR3 protein. The table records about 190,000 distinct CDR3 sequences, around 18% of them present only once. The sample taken for sequencing was PBMCs or a T cell subset sorted from them (not recorded which). These receptors came from an adult woman who had mild COVID-19 (a few samples of this study predate the infection). Cell type and time point are not known.

This chain joins TRBV7-9 and TRBJ1-1; TRBD1 matches 7 bases. V lost 5 bases and J lost 10; bases outside the gene matches: 13. CDR1 is SEHNR, CDR2 FQNEAQ, per germline (reference sequence). The CDR3 length is 14 residues. The CDR3 nucleotides are TGTGCCAGCAGCCTCCAGGGACAGTCGGCTGGAGCTTTCTTT. Translation gives CASSLQGQSAGAFF.

As regards this clonotype: A read error may produce the germline difference seen at one junction end. V gene TRBV4-2 combines with J gene TRBJ1-4; D ambiguous. The CDR3 is 16 amino acids. Germline V lookup: CDR1 LGHNA, CDR2 YNFKEQ. The CDR3 DNA reads as TGTGCCAGCAGTCAAGGAAGGGCCCAGGCGGGTGAAAAACTGTTTTTT. Its protein product is CASSQGRAQAGEKLFF.